These 23 T cell receptor beta chains were all obtained from the same sample, sequenced in a study of T cells in localized non-small cell lung cancer. Measured with immunoSEQ multiplex PCR; TCRdb has only the in-frame clones, and not every one. There are about 35,000 clones in the sample; around 93% occur only once, and about 10% lies in the top ten. The material sequenced was peripheral blood mononuclear cells, taken before any cancer treatment. Receptors originate from a female donor of 60 years or more with stage II lung adenocarcinoma.

The chain combines TRBV4-3 with TRBJ1-2; D is unresolved. The germline V and J ends were trimmed by 0 bases and 2 bases, with 7 bases remaining between them. CDR1 is LGHNA and CDR2 is YSLEER in the germline V gene. CDR3 size: 14 residues. The CDR3 region has the DNA TGCGCCAGCAGCCAAGATAGCAGAAACTATGGCTACACCTTC. Translating it yields CASSQDSRNYGYTF.

The sample holds one count of this clone. The chain has TRBV7-8 and TRBJ2-1; no definite D call. The CDR3 has 15 amino acids. CDR1 is SGHVS and CDR2 is FQNEAQ in the germline V gene. The V gene lost 5 bases and the J gene lost 9 bases, with 20 bases spanning the gap. The DNA for the CDR3 is TGTGCCAGCAGCGCCCCTCAAATCCTGGATTTTGAGCAGTTCTTC. It translates to CASSAPQILDFEQFF.

V usage is TRBV9 and J usage is TRBJ2-2; the match to TRBD2 covers 13 bases. Germline V lookup: CDR1 SGDLS, CDR2 YYNGEE. Losses at the gene ends were 1 base for V and 5 bases for J; bases not matched to a gene: 8. CDR3 length: 18 residues. CDR3 sequence (DNA): TGTGCCAGCAGCGTAACTAGCGGGGGGGCCGCTTGGACCGGGGAGCTGTTTTTT. Translation gives CASSVTSGGAAWTGELFF.

This chain uses TRBV5-1 with TRBJ2-7, with 8 bases lining up with TRBD2. V lost 4 bases, J lost 4 bases, and 10 bases stayed unmatched. CDR3 length equals 15 residues. Per germline, CDR1 SGHRS and CDR2 YFSETQ. CDR3 sequence reads: CASSPSGGRQYEQYF. For the CDR3, the DNA is TGCGCCAGCAGCCCCTCAGGCGGGAGGCAATACGAGCAGTACTTC. Using reference TRBV5-1 and TRBJ2-7 for the parts outside the CDR3, the full variable domain is KAGVTQTPRYLIKTRGQQVTLSCSPISGHRSVSWYQQTPGQGLQFLFEYFSETQRNKGNFPGRFSGRQFSNSRSEMNVSTLELGDSALYLCASSPSGGRQYEQYFGPGTRLTVT.

This chain uses TRBV6-5 with TRBJ1-4; TRBD1 matches at 8 bases. This CDR3 region has 15 residues. Trimming at V came to 0 bases and at J to 7 bases, leaving 4 bases not matched to a gene. Germline V gives CDR1 MNHEY, CDR2 SVGAGI. Here the CDR3 reads CASSYSRGRGEKLFF. The DNA for the CDR3 is TGTGCCAGCAGTTACTCCAGGGGGCGGGGTGAAAAACTGTTTTTT.

The V and J genes are TRBV23-1 and TRBJ1-3, with D possibly matching TRBD1 (6 bases). TRBV23-1 is marked as an open reading frame, function uncertain. The length of the CDR3 is 13 residues. V lost 11 bases, J lost 1 base, and 12 bases lay in between. The CDR3 sequence: CACRGPSGNTIYF. The CDR3, as DNA: TGCGCCTGCCGGGGGCCTTCTGGAAACACCATATATTTT.

The gene calls are TRBV7-2 and TRBJ1-5; 7 positions match TRBD1. This CDR3 comprises 14 residues. The ends lost 3 bases at V and 5 bases at J; junction bases unmatched: 4. Germline V gene lookup returns CDR1 SGHTA and CDR2 FQGNSA. CDR3 nucleotides: TGTGCCAGCAGCTTCACAGGGGATTATCAGCCCCAGCATTTT. Its translation is CASSFTGDYQPQHF.

V usage is TRBV4-2 and J usage is TRBJ2-3; D not resolved. Per the germline V gene, CDR1 is LGHNA and CDR2 is YNFKEQ. CDR3 length: 13 amino acids. The ends were cut back, 0 bases at V and 5 bases at J, with 6 bases in the middle. Here the CDR3 DNA reads TGTGCCAGCAGCCAAGAAGGAAGAGATACGCAGTATTTT. This sequence encodes CASSQEGRDTQYF.

The gene calls are TRBV5-5 and TRBJ1-5; 8 bases agree with TRBD1. Unmatched junction bases numbered 3, after V lost 1 base and J lost 6 bases. CDR1 SGHKS and CDR2 YYEKEE come from the germline V gene (reference sequence). The CDR3 consists of 14 residues. The CDR3 region is CASSLYRGSQPQHF. The CDR3 DNA is TGTGCCAGCAGCTTGTACAGGGGGAGTCAGCCCCAGCATTTT.

V usage is TRBV19 and J usage is TRBJ1-5; D possibly corresponds to TRBD1 (6 bases). This CDR3 comprises 15 residues. CDR1 and CDR2 from the germline V gene are LNHDA and SQIVND (reference sequence). Trimming took off 4 bases at V and 7 bases at J, with 17 bases between the two ends. The CDR3 is CASSTKDRSGQPQHF. The CDR3 DNA sequence: TGTGCCAGTAGTACAAAAGACAGGTCGGGGCAGCCCCAGCATTTT.

This chain links TRBV27 with TRBJ1-1; tentatively, D is TRBD1 (5 bases). The V end was cut by 5 bases, the J end by 6 bases, with 16 bases between. CDR3 length: 14 residues. CDR1 is MNHEY, CDR2 SMNVEV, per germline (reference sequence). The CDR3 DNA reads as TGTGCCAGCAGTCTTGTCCGGGGGGGATCTGAAGCTTTCTTT. Its protein is CASSLVRGGSEAFF.

The rearrangement joins TRBV7-2 to TRBJ1-5; D gene ambiguous. The V gene lost 5 bases and the J gene lost 2 bases, with 10 bases spanning the gap. CDR3 length: 14 residues. Germline values: CDR1 SGHTA, CDR2 FQGNSA. CDR3 amino acids: CASSPSGGNQPQHF. The CDR3 DNA follows: TGTGCCAGCAGCCCCTCTGGGGGCAATCAGCCCCAGCATTTT.

J is TRBJ2-7 and V is TRBV7-9; D may correspond to TRBD1 or TRBD2 (5 bases each). V was pared by 7 bases and J by 3 bases, with 10 bases between. The germline gives CDR1 SEHNR, CDR2 FQNEAQ (reference sequence). This CDR3 is 12 amino acids long. CDR3 nucleotide sequence: TGTGCCAGCACCGGGGACGTCTACGAGCAGTACTTC. This sequence encodes CASTGDVYEQYF.

This clone has only a few counts. This chain links TRBV6-4 with TRBJ1-1; no reliable D call. Looked up from germline, CDR1 is MRHNA and CDR2 is SNTAGT. The CDR3 extends over 13 amino acids. Trimming removed 4 bases from V and 0 bases from J, with 6 bases in between. CDR3 nucleotide sequence: TGTGCCAGCAGTGGTAACATGAACACTGAAGCTTTCTTT. Encoded protein: CASSGNMNTEAFF.

This rearrangement joins TRBV12-5 to TRBJ2-2; 13 bases align to TRBD2. Germline V lookup: CDR1 LGHNT, CDR2 FRNRAP. The V gene end was trimmed by 1 base and the J gene end by 3 bases; junction bases not matched to a gene: 14. The CDR3 runs 21 residues. CDR3 in amino acids: CASGLGSGTSGINPDTGELFF. CDR3 DNA sequence: TGTGCTAGTGGTTTGGGTTCCGGGACTAGCGGGATTAATCCCGACACCGGGGAGCTGTTTTTT.

The CDR3 DNA follows: TGCAGCGTTGAAAGAGGAGCGGGGGGACCCTACAATGAGCAGTTCTTC. Translation gives CSVERGAGGPYNEQFF. The rearrangement uses TRBV29-1 and TRBJ2-1; 9 bases agree with TRBD2. Per the germline V gene, CDR1 is SQVTM and CDR2 is ANQGSEA. The CDR3 covers 16 residues. The V and J ends lost 2 bases and 2 bases, in that order; junction bases with no gene match: 7.

This chain joins TRBV27 and TRBJ2-7; 7 bases are a match to TRBD1. V lost 6 bases, J lost 5 bases, and 4 bases stayed unmatched. The V gene's germline CDR1 is MNHEY and CDR2 SMNVEV (reference sequence). This CDR3 is built from 12 residues. The CDR3 reads CASRTGFDEQYF. As DNA, the CDR3 is TGTGCCAGCAGGACAGGGTTTGACGAGCAGTACTTC.

The chain employs TRBV7-6 and TRBJ2-7; TRBD1 agrees at 9 bases. Looked up from germline, CDR1 is SGHVS and CDR2 is FNYEAQ. The CDR3 extends over 14 amino acids. The trim removed 6 bases at V and 3 bases at J, leaving 6 bases unmatched. The CDR3 region is CASRSGTGNYEQYF. Written as DNA, the CDR3 is TGTGCCAGCAGATCCGGGACAGGGAACTACGAGCAGTACTTC.

This chain joins TRBV2 and TRBJ2-2; 9 bases fit TRBD2. Per germline, CDR1 SNHLY and CDR2 FYNNEI. The V and J ends lost 6 bases and 1 base, in that order; junction bases with no gene match: 3. CDR3 length equals 15 residues. In nucleotides, the CDR3 is TGTGCCAGCAGGGGACTAGCAGGGAACACCGGGGAGCTGTTTTTT. It yields the protein CASRGLAGNTGELFF.

This rearrangement joins TRBV28 to TRBJ1-2, with TRBD1 matching 7 bases. Germline CDR1 MDHEN, CDR2 SYDVKM. V lost 2 bases to trimming and J lost 4 bases; unmatched junction nucleotides: 4. The CDR3 spans 14 residues. The CDR3 region is CASSLTGQIYGYTF. CDR3 DNA: TGTGCCAGCAGTTTAACGGGACAGATCTATGGCTACACCTTC.

The chain carries TRBV4-2 and TRBJ2-7; D is ambiguous. From germline, CDR1 is LGHNA and CDR2 YNFKEQ. This CDR3 has 14 amino acids. The V gene lost 0 bases and the J gene lost 5 bases, with 11 bases spanning the gap. CDR3 residues: CASSQDPKNDEQYF. CDR3 nucleotides: TGTGCCAGCAGCCAAGACCCCAAAAACGACGAGCAGTACTTC.

The gene calls are TRBV27 and TRBJ2-5; D might be TRBD2 (6 bases). The CDR3 runs 13 residues. The V end was cut by 7 bases, the J end by 4 bases, with 13 bases between. Germline V gives CDR1 MNHEY, CDR2 SMNVEV (reference sequence). The CDR3 DNA reads TGTGCCAGCACCGGGGGACTTGGAGAGACCCAGTACTTC. Protein product: CASTGGLGETQYF.

The rearrangement uses TRBV7-3 and TRBJ2-3; D might be TRBD2 (6 bases). Germline V gene data show CDR1 as SGHTA and CDR2 as FQGTGA. The V end was cut by 0 bases, the J end by 14 bases, with 15 bases between. The CDR3 length is 13 residues. The CDR3 sequence is CASSLTARDRWYF. CDR3 nucleotide sequence: TGTGCCAGCAGCTTAACGGCGCGGGACCGGTGGTATTTT.